The present T cell receptor beta chain was sequenced within a study of cytomegalovirus exposure and HLA in healthy donors. Healthy bone marrow donors made up the cohort. Germline-derived CDR1 and CDR2 are SGHVS and FQNEAQ. V lost 0 bases to trimming and J lost 5 bases; unmatched junction nucleotides: 11. The CDR3 runs to 18 residues. The PCR contained 60 Vbeta and 13 Jbeta primers. Generated by immunoSEQ multiplex PCR, the TCRdb table keeps only in-frame clones and is missing some. The table lists under 140,000 clones, under 85% of them singletons. This clonotype originated in a man aged 30 to 39 in good health and CMV-seropositive. The V call is TRBV7-8, the J call TRBJ2-5; 11 bases line up with TRBD2. The specimen sequenced was PBMCs. The DNA for the CDR3 is TGTGCCAGCAGCTTAGCCATAGCGGGGGGGCAAATTTTGGAGACCCAGTACTTC. Translated: CASSLAIAGGQILETQYF.